This T cell receptor beta chain was found in a study of OX40 agonist ivuxolimab in advanced cancers. Background on the study: Checkpoint inhibitors had been given previously to roughly 36% of patients. Findings and limits, study-wide: Low normalized T-cell clonal expansion was also seen in some nonresponders. Some of the lowest clonal expansion was seen in partial responders at 0.1-3.0 mg/kg.

TCRdb's table, derived via immunoSEQ multiplex PCR, lists solely in-frame clones and lacks some. Found here are approximately 82,000 clones, around 90% of them singletons; the top ten hold about 9%. Germline CDR1 reads SGHNT; CDR2 reads YYREEE (reference sequence). CDR3 length equals 15 residues. Unmatched junction bases numbered 8, after V lost 2 bases and J lost 5 bases. Autoimmune disease history or systemic immunosuppression meant exclusion. On this clone: Antigen unknown.

The chain combines TRBV5-4 with TRBJ1-1; 8 nucleotides line up with TRBD1. The TCR originated in an adult with an advanced solid tumor such as melanoma, head and neck, liver or kidney cancer. Sequenced material: CD4+ or CD8+ T cells sorted from blood, taken in a trial of the OX40 agonist ivuxolimab. This CDR3 is CASSFLGQGGTEAFF. The CDR3 bases are TGTGCCAGCAGCTTCCTTGGACAGGGCGGAACTGAAGCTTTCTTT.